The TCR beta chain described here comes from a study of a mutant IDH1 vaccine in newly diagnosed glioma. Study background: Prior therapy was radiotherapy, temozolomide, or both; most received both.

Libraries were prepared by immunoSEQ multiplex PCR; TCRdb keeps only in-frame clonotypes and omits some of them. The sample shows about 54,000 clones, approximately 80% of them seen only once. This CDR3 region has 10 residues. In germline, CDR1 is SEHNR, CDR2 FQNEAQ (reference sequence). The V end lost 11 bases, the J end lost 15 bases, and 17 bases lay between the germline ends. The time point is: baseline, week 1 (first vaccination visit). The treatment was: pre-vaccination baseline after standard-of-care therapy. The chain couples TRBV7-9 to TRBJ2-1; D ambiguous. The specimen was PBMCs, collected from a glioma patient treated with radiotherapy, temozolomide or both. The clonotype was recovered from a man younger than 35 with glioma. CDR3 protein: CAQYPATRFF. The DNA for the CDR3 is TGTGCCCAGTACCCGGCGACCCGGTTCTTC.